Given below is one T cell receptor beta chain in context. The primer mix had 60 Vbeta and 13 Jbeta primers. TCRdb's copy holds only in-frame clones and misses some; the assay was immunoSEQ multiplex PCR. The table includes approximately 140,000 clones, about 74% detected once. These data come from a study of cytomegalovirus exposure and HLA in healthy donors. The CDR3 has 14 residues. CDR1 LNHDA and CDR2 SQIVND come from the germline V gene (reference sequence). The V and J ends lost 5 bases and 6 bases, in that order; junction bases with no gene match: 9. Sequencing was carried out using PBMCs. The chain joins TRBV19 to TRBJ1-1; TRBD1 matches 7 bases. The TCR comes from a woman in her forties or fifties in good health and CMV-seronegative. CDR3: CASSSRLGTAEAFF. CDR3 sequence (DNA): TGTGCCAGTAGTTCGCGGCTCGGGACAGCTGAAGCTTTCTTT.